This T cell receptor (beta chain) was recovered during a study of T cells in Graves' hyperthyroidism and ophthalmopathy. Looked up from germline, CDR1 is SEHNR and CDR2 is FQNEAQ (reference sequence). V shed 5 bases and J shed 4 bases, with 11 bases lying between them. This CDR3 spans 13 amino acids. Points from the study as a whole: Appearing also in blood were most of the thyroid clonotypes expanded above 0.001.

With respect to this clonotype: The antigen remains unidentified.

The investigators amplified TCR beta CDR3 regions from RNA transcripts. The HTBI primer set was used in a first-round RT-PCR of the TCR CDR3. One entry per CDR3 protein, called by TCRdb with MiXCR from the multiplex PCR reads. Of 600,000 or so distinct CDR3 sequences listed, about half are singletons. What was sequenced was peripheral blood or thyroid tissue (not recorded which). This TCR was recovered from a woman under 30 with Graves' hyperthyroidism. The chain uses TRBV7-9 and TRBJ1-1; tentative D call: TRBD1 (6 bases). The CDR3 here is CASSKQGFTEAFF. The CDR3 region has the DNA TGTGCCAGCAGCAAACAGGGTTTCACTGAAGCTTTCTTT. The whole variable domain, filled in from reference TRBV7-9 and TRBJ1-1, reads DTGVSQNPRHKITKRGQNVTFRCDPISEHNRLYWYRQTLGQGPEFLTYFQNEAQLEKSRLLSDRFSAERPKGSFSTLEIQRTEQGDSAMYLCASSKQGFTEAFFGQGTRLTVV.